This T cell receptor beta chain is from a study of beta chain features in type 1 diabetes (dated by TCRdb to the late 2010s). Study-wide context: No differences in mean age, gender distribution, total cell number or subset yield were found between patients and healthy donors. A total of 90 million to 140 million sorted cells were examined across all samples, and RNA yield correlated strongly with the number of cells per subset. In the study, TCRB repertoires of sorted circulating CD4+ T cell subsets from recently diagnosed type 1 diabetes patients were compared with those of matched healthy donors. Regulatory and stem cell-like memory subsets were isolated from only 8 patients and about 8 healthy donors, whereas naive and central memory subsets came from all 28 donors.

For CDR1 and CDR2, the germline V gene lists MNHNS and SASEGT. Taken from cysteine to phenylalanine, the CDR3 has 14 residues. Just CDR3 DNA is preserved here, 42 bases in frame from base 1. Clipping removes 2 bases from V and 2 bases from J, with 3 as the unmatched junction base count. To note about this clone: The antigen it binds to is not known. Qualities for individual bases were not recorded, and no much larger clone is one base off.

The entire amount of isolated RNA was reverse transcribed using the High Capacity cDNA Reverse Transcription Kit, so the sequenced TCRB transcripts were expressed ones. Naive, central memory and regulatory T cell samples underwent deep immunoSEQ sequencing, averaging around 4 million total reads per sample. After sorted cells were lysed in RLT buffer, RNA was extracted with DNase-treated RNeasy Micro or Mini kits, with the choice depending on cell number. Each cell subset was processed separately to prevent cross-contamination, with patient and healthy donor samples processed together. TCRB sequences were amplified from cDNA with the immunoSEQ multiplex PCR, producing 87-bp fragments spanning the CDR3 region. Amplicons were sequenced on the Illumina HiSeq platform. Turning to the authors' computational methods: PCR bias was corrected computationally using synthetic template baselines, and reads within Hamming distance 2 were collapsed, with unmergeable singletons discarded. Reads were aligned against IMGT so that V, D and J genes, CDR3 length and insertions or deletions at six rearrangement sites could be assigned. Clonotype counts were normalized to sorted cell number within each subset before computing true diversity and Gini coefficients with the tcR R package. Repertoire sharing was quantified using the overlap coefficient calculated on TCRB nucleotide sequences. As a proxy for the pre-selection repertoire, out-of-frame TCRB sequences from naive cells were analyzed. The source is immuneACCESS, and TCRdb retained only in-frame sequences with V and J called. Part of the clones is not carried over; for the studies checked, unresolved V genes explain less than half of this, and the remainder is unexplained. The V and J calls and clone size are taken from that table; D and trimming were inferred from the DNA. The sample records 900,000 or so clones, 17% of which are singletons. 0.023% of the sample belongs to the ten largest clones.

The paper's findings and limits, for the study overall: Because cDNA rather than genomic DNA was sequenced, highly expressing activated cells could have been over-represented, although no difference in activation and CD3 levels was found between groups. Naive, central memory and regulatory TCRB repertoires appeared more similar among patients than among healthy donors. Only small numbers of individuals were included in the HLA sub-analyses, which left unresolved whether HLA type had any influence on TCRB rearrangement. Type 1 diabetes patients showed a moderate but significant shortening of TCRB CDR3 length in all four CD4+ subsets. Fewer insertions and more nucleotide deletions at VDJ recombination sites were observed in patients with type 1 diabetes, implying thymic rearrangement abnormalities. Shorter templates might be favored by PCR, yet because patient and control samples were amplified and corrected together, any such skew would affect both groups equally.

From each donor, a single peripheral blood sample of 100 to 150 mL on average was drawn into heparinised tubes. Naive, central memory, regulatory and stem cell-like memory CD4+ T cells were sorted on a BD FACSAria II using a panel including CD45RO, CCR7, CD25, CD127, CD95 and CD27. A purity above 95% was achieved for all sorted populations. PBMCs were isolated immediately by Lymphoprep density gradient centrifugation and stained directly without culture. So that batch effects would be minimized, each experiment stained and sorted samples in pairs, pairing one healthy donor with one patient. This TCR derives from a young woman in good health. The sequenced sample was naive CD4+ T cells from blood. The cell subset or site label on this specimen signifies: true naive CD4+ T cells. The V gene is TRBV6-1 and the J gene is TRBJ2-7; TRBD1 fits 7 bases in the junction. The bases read TGTGCCAGCAGTGAAAGAGGGGGCACCTACGAGCAGTACTTC. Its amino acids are CASSERGGTYEQYF.